This T cell receptor (beta chain) comes out of a study of ipilimumab plus nivolumab after autologous stem cell transplantation. Study-wide context: DLBCL patients had primary refractory or relapsed disease.

The repertoire was sequenced with immunoSEQ multiplex PCR; TCRdb's copy has only in-frame clones and lacks some. The repertoire holds over 15,000 clones, with roughly four fifths as singletons. Germline CDR1 and CDR2: MNHNS and SASEGT. Trimming removed 6 bases at V and 5 bases at J, with 8 bases between. This CDR3 spans 11 amino acids. The rearrangement links TRBV6-1 to TRBJ2-7, with no clear D. Sequencing used PBMCs, obtained in a trial of ipilimumab plus nivolumab as post-transplant consolidation. This receptor was obtained from a male donor with diffuse large B-cell lymphoma. The CDR3 sequence is CASSPRNEQYF. In DNA, the CDR3 is TGTGCCAGCAGCCCTAGGAACGAGCAGTACTTC.